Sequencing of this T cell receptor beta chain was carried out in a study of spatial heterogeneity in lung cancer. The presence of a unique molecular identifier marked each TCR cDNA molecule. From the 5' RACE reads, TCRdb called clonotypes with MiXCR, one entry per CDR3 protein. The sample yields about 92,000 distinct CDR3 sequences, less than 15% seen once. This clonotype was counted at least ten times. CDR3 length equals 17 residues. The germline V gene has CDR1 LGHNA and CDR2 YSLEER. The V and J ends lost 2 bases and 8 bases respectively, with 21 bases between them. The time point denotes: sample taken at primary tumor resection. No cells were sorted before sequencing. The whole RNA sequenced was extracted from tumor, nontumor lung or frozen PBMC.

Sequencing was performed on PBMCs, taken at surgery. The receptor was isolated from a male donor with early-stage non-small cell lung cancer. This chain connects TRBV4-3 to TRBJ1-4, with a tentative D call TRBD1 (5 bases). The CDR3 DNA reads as TGCGCCAGCAGCCAAAACCCTCCGGGACCTTCCAGCGAAAAACTGTTTTTT. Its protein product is CASSQNPPGPSSEKLFF.